This T cell receptor (beta chain) was captured in a study of blood T cell repertoires in COVID-19. TCRdb's table, derived via immunoSEQ multiplex PCR, lists solely in-frame clones and lacks some. In the table there are 200,000 to 250,000 clones, roughly 90% of which are singletons. V dropped 5 bases and J dropped 5 bases, with 13 bases sitting between them. The germline V gene encodes CDR1 MDHEN and CDR2 SYDVKM. The CDR3 covers 13 residues. The gene calls are TRBV28 and TRBJ2-7; weak D call: TRBD1 (6 bases). The sequence was collected from a woman between 45 and 60 years old in a cohort exposed to, infected with or recovered from COVID-19 (not recorded which). Sequencing was carried out using PBMCs or T cells enriched from blood (not recorded which). The CDR3 DNA reads as TGTGCCAGCAGTACTACAGGGCTCCACGAGCAGTACTTC. This codes for CASSTTGLHEQYF.